This T cell receptor (beta chain) was observed in a study of T cell repertoires in cytomegalovirus infection. About the study: It can be stated that public TCR beta signatures indicated CMV infection as well as a matching HLA type. Points from the study as a whole: Of the TCR beta families, the public ones yielded a cumulative frequency that identified carriers of CMV plus the relevant HLA. It was HLA-C-restricted CMV-specific TCR beta clonotypes that dominated the response ex vivo.

Concerning this clonotype: The antigen remains unidentified.

The V segment lost 4 bases and the J segment 4 bases; nucleotides outside the gene matches: 13. This CDR3 is built from 17 residues. Germline loops: CDR1 SGHNT, CDR2 YYREEE (reference sequence). TCRdb re-derived calls from the reads in MiXCR, one entry per CDR3 protein. The table lists about 400,000 distinct CDR3 sequences, about 35% of them singletons. This receptor was obtained from a human donor in good health (CMV status not recorded). Some clones in this sample may be carry-over from other donors' samples. Sequences were derived from cultured PBMCs, sampled from culture after CMV antigen stimulation. The chain combines TRBV5-4 with TRBJ2-1, with 8 nucleotides matching TRBD2. The CDR3 coding sequence is TGTGCCAGCAGCCAGGACGGTGCGGGGGGCGGATACAATGAGCAGTTCTTC. As protein: CASSQDGAGGGYNEQFF.